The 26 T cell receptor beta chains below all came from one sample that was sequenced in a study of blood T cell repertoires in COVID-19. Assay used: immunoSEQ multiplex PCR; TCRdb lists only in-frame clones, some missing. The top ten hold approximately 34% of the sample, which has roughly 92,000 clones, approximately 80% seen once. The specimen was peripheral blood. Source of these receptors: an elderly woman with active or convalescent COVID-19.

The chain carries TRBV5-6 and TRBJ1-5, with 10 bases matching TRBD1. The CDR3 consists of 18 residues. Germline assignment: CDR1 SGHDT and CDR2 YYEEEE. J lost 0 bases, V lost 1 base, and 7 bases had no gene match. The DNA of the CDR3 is TGTGCCAGCAGCTTGAGGGGGACAGGGGCGTATAGCAATCAGCCCCAGCATTTT. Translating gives CASSLRGTGAYSNQPQHF.

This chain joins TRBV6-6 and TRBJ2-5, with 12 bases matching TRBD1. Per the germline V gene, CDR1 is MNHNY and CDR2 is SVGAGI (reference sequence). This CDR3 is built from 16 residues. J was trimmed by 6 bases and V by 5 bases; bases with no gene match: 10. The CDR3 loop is CASSTHSGQGAKTQYF. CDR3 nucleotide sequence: TGTGCCAGCAGTACCCACTCGGGACAGGGGGCAAAGACCCAGTACTTC.

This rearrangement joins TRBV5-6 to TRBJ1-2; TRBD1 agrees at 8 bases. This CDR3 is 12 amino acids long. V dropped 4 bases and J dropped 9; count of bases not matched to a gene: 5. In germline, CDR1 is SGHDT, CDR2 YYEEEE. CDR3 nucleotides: TGTGCCAGCAGCCCCCGACAGGGGAGCTACACCTTC. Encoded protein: CASSPRQGSYTF. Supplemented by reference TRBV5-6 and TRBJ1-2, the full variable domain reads DAGVTQSPTHLIKTRGQQVTLRCSPKSGHDTVSWYQQALGQGPQFIFQYYEEEERQRGNFPDRFSGHQFPNYSSELNVNALLLGDSALYLCASSPRQGSYTFGSGTRLTVV.

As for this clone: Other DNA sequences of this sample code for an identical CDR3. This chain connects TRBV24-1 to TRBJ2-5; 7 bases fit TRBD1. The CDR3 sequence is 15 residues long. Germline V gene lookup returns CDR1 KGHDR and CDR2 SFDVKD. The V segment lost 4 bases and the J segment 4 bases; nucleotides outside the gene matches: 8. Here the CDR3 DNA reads TGTGCCACCAGTGACCCTCGGACAGGAGGAGAGACCCAGTACTTC. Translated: CATSDPRTGGETQYF.

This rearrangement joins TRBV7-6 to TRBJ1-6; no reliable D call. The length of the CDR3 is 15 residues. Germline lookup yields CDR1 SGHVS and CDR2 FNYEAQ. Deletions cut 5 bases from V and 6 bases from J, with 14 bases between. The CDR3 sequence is CASSTDLGSNSPLHF. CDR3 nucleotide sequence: TGTGCCAGCAGCACCGATTTGGGGAGTAATTCACCCCTCCACTTT.

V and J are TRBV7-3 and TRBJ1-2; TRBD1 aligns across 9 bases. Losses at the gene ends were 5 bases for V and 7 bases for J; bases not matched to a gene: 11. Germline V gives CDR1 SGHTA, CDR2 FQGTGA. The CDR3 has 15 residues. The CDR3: CASSPTGRDRVGYTF. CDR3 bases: TGTGCCAGCAGCCCCACCGGTCGGGACAGGGTTGGCTACACCTTC. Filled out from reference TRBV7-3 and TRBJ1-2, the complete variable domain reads GAGVSQTPSNKVTEKGKYVELRCDPISGHTALYWYRQSLGQGPEFLIYFQGTGAADDSGLPNDRFFAVRPEGSVSTLKIQRTERGDSAVYLCASSPTGRDRVGYTFGSGTRLTVV.

This CDR3 is CSASHNEQFF. In DNA form, the CDR3 reads TGCAGCGCTAGTCACAATGAGCAGTTCTTC. V is TRBV29-1 and J is TRBJ2-1, with D unresolved. CDR1 SQVTM and CDR2 ANQGSEA come from the germline V gene. This CDR3 has 10 residues. V dropped 7 bases and J dropped 5 bases, with 6 bases sitting between them.

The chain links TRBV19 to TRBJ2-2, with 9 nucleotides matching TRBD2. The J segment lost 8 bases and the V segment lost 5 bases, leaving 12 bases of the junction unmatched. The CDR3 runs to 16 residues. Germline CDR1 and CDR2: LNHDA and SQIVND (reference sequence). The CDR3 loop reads CASSVTSGPPQGELFF. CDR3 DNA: TGTGCCAGTAGTGTGACTAGCGGACCCCCTCAGGGGGAGCTGTTTTTT. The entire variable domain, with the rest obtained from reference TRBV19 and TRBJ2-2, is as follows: DGGITQSPKYLFRKEGQNVTLSCEQNLNHDAMYWYRQDPGQGLRLIYYSQIVNDFQKGDIAEGYSVSREKKESFPLTVTSAQKNPTAFYLCASSVTSGPPQGELFFGEGSRLTVL.

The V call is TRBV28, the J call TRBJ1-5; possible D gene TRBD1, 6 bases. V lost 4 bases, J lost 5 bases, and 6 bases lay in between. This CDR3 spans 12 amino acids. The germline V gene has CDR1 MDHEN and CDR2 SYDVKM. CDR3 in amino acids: CASSSGDQPQHF. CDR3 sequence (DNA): TGTGCCAGCAGTTCAGGGGATCAGCCCCAGCATTTT.

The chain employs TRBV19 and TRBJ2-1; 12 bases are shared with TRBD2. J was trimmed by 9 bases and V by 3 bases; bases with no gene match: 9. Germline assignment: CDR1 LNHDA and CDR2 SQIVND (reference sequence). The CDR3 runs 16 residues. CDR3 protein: CASSITPSGREVEQFF. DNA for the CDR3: TGTGCCAGTAGTATTACCCCTAGCGGGAGGGAGGTTGAGCAGTTCTTC.

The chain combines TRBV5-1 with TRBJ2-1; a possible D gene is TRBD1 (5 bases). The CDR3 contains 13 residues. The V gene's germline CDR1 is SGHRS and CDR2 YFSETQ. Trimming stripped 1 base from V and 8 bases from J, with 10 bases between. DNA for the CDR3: TGCGCCAGCAGCTTGCAGGGTATCGATGAGCAGTTCTTC. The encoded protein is CASSLQGIDEQFF. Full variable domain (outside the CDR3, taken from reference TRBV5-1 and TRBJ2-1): KAGVTQTPRYLIKTRGQQVTLSCSPISGHRSVSWYQQTPGQGLQFLFEYFSETQRNKGNFPGRFSGRQFSNSRSEMNVSTLELGDSALYLCASSLQGIDEQFFGPGTRLTVL.

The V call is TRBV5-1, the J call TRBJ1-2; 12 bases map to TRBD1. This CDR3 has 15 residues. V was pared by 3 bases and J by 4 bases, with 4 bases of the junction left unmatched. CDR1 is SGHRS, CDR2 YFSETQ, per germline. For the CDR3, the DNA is TGCGCCAGCAGCTCCGGGACAGGGGGCACCTATGGCTACACCTTC. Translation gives CASSSGTGGTYGYTF.

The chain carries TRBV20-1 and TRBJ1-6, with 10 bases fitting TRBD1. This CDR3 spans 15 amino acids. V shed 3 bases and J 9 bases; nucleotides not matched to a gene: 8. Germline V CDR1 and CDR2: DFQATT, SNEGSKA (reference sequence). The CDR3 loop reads CSASGGGQGVSPLHF. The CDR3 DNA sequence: TGCAGTGCTAGTGGGGGAGGACAGGGGGTTTCACCCCTCCACTTT.

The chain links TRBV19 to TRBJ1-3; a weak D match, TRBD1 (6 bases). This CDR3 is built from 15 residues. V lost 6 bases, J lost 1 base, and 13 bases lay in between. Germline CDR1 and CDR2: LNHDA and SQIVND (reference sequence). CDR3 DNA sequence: TGTGCCAGTAGCCCGAAACAGGGTTCTGGAAACACCATATATTTT. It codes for CASSPKQGSGNTIYF.

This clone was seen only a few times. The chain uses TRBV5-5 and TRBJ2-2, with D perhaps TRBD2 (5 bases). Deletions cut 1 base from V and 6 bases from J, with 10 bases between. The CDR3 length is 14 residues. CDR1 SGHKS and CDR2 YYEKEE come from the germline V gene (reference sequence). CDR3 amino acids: CASSLSGNSGELFF. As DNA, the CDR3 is TGTGCCAGCAGCTTGTCGGGGAATTCCGGGGAGCTGTTTTTT.

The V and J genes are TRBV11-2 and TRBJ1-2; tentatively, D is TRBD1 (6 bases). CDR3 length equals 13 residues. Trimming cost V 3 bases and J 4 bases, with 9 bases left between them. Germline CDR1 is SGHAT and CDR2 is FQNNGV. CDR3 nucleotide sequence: TGTGCCAGCAGCTTCGCCAGGGGCTATGGCTACACCTTC. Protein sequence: CASSFARGYGYTF.

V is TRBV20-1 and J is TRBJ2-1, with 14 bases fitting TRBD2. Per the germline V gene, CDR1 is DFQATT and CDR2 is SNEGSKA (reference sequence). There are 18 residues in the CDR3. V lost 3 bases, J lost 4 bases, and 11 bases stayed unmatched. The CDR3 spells CSASSRGLAGEIYNEQFF. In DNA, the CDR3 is TGCAGTGCTAGTTCTAGGGGACTAGCGGGAGAAATTTACAATGAGCAGTTCTTC.

Here the CDR3 DNA reads TGTGCCAGCAGTGGTGACGGAGTCTATGGCTACACCTTC. Protein product: CASSGDGVYGYTF. The gene calls are TRBV2 and TRBJ1-2, with D hard to call. Germline V gene data show CDR1 as SNHLY and CDR2 as FYNNEI. This CDR3 has 13 residues. V lost 4 bases, J lost 4 bases, and 10 bases lay in between. The complete variable domain, with remaining parts taken from reference TRBV2 and TRBJ1-2, reads EPEVTQTPSHQVTQMGQEVILRCVPISNHLYFYWYRQILGQKVEFLVSFYNNEISEKSEIFDDQFSVERPDGSNFTLKIRSTKLEDSAMYFCASSGDGVYGYTFGSGTRLTVV.

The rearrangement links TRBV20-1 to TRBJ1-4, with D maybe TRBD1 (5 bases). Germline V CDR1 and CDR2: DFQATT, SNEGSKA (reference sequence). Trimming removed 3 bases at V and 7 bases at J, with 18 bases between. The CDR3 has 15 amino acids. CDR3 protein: CSASIAQGPREKLFF. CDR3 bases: TGCAGTGCTAGTATAGCCCAGGGCCCACGTGAAAAACTGTTTTTT.

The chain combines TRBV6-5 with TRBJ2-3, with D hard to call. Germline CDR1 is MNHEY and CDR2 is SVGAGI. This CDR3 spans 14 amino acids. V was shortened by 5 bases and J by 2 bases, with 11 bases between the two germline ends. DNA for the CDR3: TGTGCCAGCAGTCGAGACACCCCCACAGATACGCAGTATTTT. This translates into CASSRDTPTDTQYF.

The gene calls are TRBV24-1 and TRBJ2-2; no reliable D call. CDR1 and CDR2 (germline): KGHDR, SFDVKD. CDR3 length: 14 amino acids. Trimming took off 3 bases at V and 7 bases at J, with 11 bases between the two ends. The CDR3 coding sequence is TGTGCCACCAGTGATCGTCAGTTCGTCGGGGAGCTGTTTTTT. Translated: CATSDRQFVGELFF.

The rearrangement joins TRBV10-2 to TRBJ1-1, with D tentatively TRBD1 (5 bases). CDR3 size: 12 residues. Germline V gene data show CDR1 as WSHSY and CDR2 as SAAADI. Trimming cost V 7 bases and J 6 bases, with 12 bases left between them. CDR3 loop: CASTKGLSEAFF. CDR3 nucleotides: TGCGCCAGCACAAAGGGGCTTTCTGAAGCTTTCTTT.

This CDR3 is CAISDGFGGYNEQFF. CDR3 bases: TGTGCCATCAGCGACGGGTTTGGAGGCTACAATGAGCAGTTCTTC. The J gene is TRBJ2-1, the V gene TRBV10-3; tentative D call: TRBD2 (5 bases). Germline V gene lookup returns CDR1 ENHRY and CDR2 SYGVKD. This CDR3 is built from 15 residues. Trimming took off 6 bases at V and 3 bases at J, with 15 bases between the two ends.

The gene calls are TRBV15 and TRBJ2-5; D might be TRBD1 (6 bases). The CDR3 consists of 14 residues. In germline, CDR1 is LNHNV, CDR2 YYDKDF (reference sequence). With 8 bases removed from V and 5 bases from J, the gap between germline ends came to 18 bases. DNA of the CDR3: TGTGCCACCTCTAGGGCCCGGCAGGGGGAGACCCAGTACTTC. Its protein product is CATSRARQGETQYF.

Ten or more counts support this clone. The CDR3 sequence: CASSQLTGHVEQYF. CDR3 in DNA: TGCGCCAGCAGCCAATTGACGGGACATGTCGAGCAGTACTTC. The rearrangement joins TRBV5-1 to TRBJ2-7, with a possible D match to TRBD1 (6 bases). V lost 4 bases, J lost 6 bases, and 17 bases lay in between. This CDR3 spans 14 amino acids. Per the germline V gene, CDR1 is SGHRS and CDR2 is YFSETQ.

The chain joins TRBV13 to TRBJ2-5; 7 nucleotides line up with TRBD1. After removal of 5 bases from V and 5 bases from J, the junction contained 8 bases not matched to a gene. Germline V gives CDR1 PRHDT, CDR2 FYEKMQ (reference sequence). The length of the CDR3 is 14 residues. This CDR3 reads CASSLRQGRETQYF. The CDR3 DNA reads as TGTGCCAGCAGCCTACGACAGGGCCGGGAGACCCAGTACTTC.